The next 21 T cell receptor beta chains were all read from a single sample in a study of T cell responses to AZD1222 COVID-19 vaccine. The assay was immunoSEQ multiplex PCR, and TCRdb's table has in-frame clones only and misses some. The table includes about 100,000 clones, about 88% detected once. Sequenced material: peripheral blood, taken on day 0 of AZD1222 vaccination. Source of these receptors: an adult in good health.

The CDR3 DNA reads TGTGCCAGCAGGCCTCAGGGGTACACCGGGGAGCTGTTTTTT. Translation gives CASRPQGYTGELFF. The chain has TRBV3-1 (or the pseudogene TRBV3-2) and TRBJ2-2; D is possibly TRBD1 (6 bases). This CDR3 is 14 amino acids long. Germline V CDR1 and CDR2: LGHDT, YNNKEL (reference sequence). Trimming removed 6 bases from V and 3 bases from J, with 11 bases in between.

This clone was detected once. The V and J genes are TRBV2 and TRBJ2-3, with no clear D. This CDR3 spans 13 amino acids. V shed 3 bases and J shed 2 bases, with 6 bases lying between them. CDR1 SNHLY and CDR2 FYNNEI come from the germline V gene. Here the CDR3 reads CASSEMPTDTQYF. CDR3 nucleotides: TGTGCCAGCAGTGAGATGCCCACAGATACGCAGTATTTT.

V gene TRBV29-1 combines with J gene TRBJ2-1, with a weak D call TRBD2 (5 bases). The germline gives CDR1 SQVTM, CDR2 ANQGSEA. The CDR3 loop spans 13 amino acids. V was clipped by 2 bases and J by 6 bases, with 11 bases between them. CDR3 coding DNA: TGCAGCGTTGAATTTGCGGGCCCCAATGAGCAGTTCTTC. The encoded protein is CSVEFAGPNEQFF.

The V gene is TRBV10-2, the J gene TRBJ1-2; D is possibly TRBD1 (6 bases). There are 15 residues in the CDR3. V lost 2 bases, J lost 5 bases, and 15 bases lay in between. Germline assignment: CDR1 WSHSY and CDR2 SAAADI. The CDR3 bases are TGCGCCAGCAGTGAGACGGACAGAGAATGGTATGGCTACACCTTC. Translating it yields CASSETDREWYGYTF.

The rearrangement links TRBV6-5 to TRBJ1-4, with TRBD1 as a possible D gene (5 bases). The V and J ends lost 3 bases and 8 bases respectively, with 16 bases between them. The CDR3 consists of 15 residues. The germline CDR1 and CDR2 sequences are MNHEY and SVGAGI. CDR3 DNA: TGTGCCAGCAGTTATGGAGGGACTCTGGGAGAAAAACTGTTTTTT. Its translation: CASSYGGTLGEKLFF.

This clone was observed a few times. V usage is TRBV15 and J usage is TRBJ2-1, with D hard to call. V lost 3 bases and J 6 bases, leaving 15 bases between the germline ends. Germline-derived CDR1 and CDR2 are LNHNV and YYDKDF (reference sequence). The length of the CDR3 is 15 residues. The CDR3 nucleotides read TGTGCCACCAGCAGCGGCCACGATACCTTCAATGAGCAGTTCTTC. It specifies CATSSGHDTFNEQFF. The whole variable domain, filled in from reference TRBV15 and TRBJ2-1, reads DAMVIQNPRYQVTQFGKPVTLSCSQTLNHNVMYWYQQKSSQAPKLLFHYYDKDFNNEADTPDNFQSRRPNTSFCFLDIRSPGLGDTAMYLCATSSGHDTFNEQFFGPGTRLTVL.

The chain joins TRBV4-1 to TRBJ1-2; perhaps TRBD1 as D (6 bases). With 1 base removed from V and 6 bases from J, the gap between germline ends came to 9 bases. This CDR3 has 13 residues. Germline V lookup: CDR1 MGHRA, CDR2 YSYEKL. CDR3 coding DNA: TGCGCCAGCAGCCAAGTAGGGGGGCATGGCTACACCTTC. Translating gives CASSQVGGHGYTF.

This chain uses TRBV28 with TRBJ1-6, with 9 bases matching TRBD1. V was pared by 2 bases and J by 2 bases, with 4 bases of the junction left unmatched. Germline-derived CDR1 and CDR2 are MDHEN and SYDVKM. CDR3 length equals 17 residues. CDR3 DNA sequence: TGTGCCAGCAGTTTACTTACAGGGGGCACCTATAATTCACCCCTCCACTTT. Translating it yields CASSLLTGGTYNSPLHF.

V and J are TRBV6-5 and TRBJ1-2, with 7 positions matching TRBD1. The CDR3 extends over 14 amino acids. V was clipped by 5 bases and J by 3 bases; unmatched bases: 6. In germline, CDR1 is MNHEY, CDR2 SVGAGI. The CDR3 bases are TGTGCCAGCAGTCAACGGGACAGACACTATGGCTACACCTTC. Translating it yields CASSQRDRHYGYTF.

The CDR3, as DNA: TGTGCCAGCAGCGTCTCTAGCGGGAGGGACACCGGGGAGCTGTTTTTT. This gives the protein CASSVSSGRDTGELFF. J is TRBJ2-2 and V is TRBV9; 12 bases align to TRBD2. The J segment lost 3 bases and the V segment lost 2 bases, leaving 2 bases of the junction unmatched. Germline values: CDR1 SGDLS, CDR2 YYNGEE. This CDR3 spans 16 amino acids.

This chain uses TRBV27 with TRBJ2-7, with D maybe TRBD2 (6 bases). The germline V gene has CDR1 MNHEY and CDR2 SMNVEV (reference sequence). The germline V and J ends were trimmed by 0 bases and 2 bases, with 11 bases remaining between them. CDR3 length equals 15 residues. The CDR3 DNA reads as TGTGCCAGCAGTTTATCGGCGGCGGGACCCTACGAGCAGTACTTC. Encoded protein: CASSLSAAGPYEQYF.

This rearrangement joins TRBV6-2 or TRBV6-3 to TRBJ1-2; tentative D call: TRBD1 (5 bases). The CDR3 spans 15 residues. CDR1 is MNHEY, CDR2 SVGEGT, per germline. V lost 4 bases to trimming and J lost 8 bases, with 20 bases between them. Written as DNA, the CDR3 is TGTGCCAGCAGTTTTCAGGACAACGACGGAGGCGGCTACACCTTC. Translated: CASSFQDNDGGGYTF.

The chain employs TRBV12-3 or TRBV12-4 and TRBJ2-3; D uncertain. CDR3 size: 11 residues. V was trimmed by 6 bases and J by 6 bases, leaving 7 bases between them. In nucleotides, the CDR3 is TGTGCCAGCAGCTTGGGGGATACGCAGTATTTT. It specifies CASSLGDTQYF.

This rearrangement joins TRBV2 to TRBJ2-2; TRBD1 matches at 7 bases. With 0 bases clipped from V and 0 bases from J, the junction kept 1 base outside the gene matches. This CDR3 is built from 16 residues. Germline-derived CDR1 and CDR2 are SNHLY and FYNNEI. CDR3 amino acids: CASSEATGSNTGELFF. The CDR3 DNA reads TGTGCCAGCAGTGAAGCGACAGGGTCGAACACCGGGGAGCTGTTTTTT.

The chain is built from TRBV7-7 and TRBJ2-7; TRBD1 matches at 7 bases. The V and J ends lost 4 bases and 0 bases, in that order; junction bases with no gene match: 12. This CDR3 region has 17 residues. Germline values: CDR1 SSHAT, CDR2 FNYEAQ (reference sequence). The CDR3 reads CASSSTIDRVSSYEQYF. CDR3 coding DNA: TGTGCCAGCAGCTCGACAATCGACAGGGTAAGCTCCTACGAGCAGTACTTC.

The chain employs TRBV5-1 and TRBJ2-5; D remains unclear. V lost 0 bases and J 5 bases, leaving 11 bases between the germline ends. Germline V CDR1 and CDR2: SGHRS, YFSETQ. This CDR3 is 14 amino acids long. The CDR3 is CASSLGNYRETQYF. CDR3 DNA sequence: TGCGCCAGCAGCTTGGGGAACTATCGGGAGACCCAGTACTTC.

This chain joins TRBV6-2 or TRBV6-3 and TRBJ1-5; D might be TRBD1 (5 bases). CDR1 and CDR2 (germline): MNHEY, SVGEGT. V was clipped by 3 bases and J by 3 bases, with 9 bases between them. The CDR3 consists of 14 residues. DNA of the CDR3: TGTGCCAGCAGTTATGAACAGGTCAATCAGCCCCAGCATTTT. Amino acid sequence: CASSYEQVNQPQHF.

The V gene is TRBV7-9, the J gene TRBJ2-1; 8 bases map to TRBD2. The junction had 14 bases not matched to a gene; V was cut back by 4 bases and J by 9 bases. The CDR3 sequence is 16 residues long. CDR1 SEHNR and CDR2 FQNEAQ come from the germline V gene (reference sequence). CDR3 nucleotides: TGTGCCAGCAGCTCCCCCCTCCCGCGGGAGGTTCTTGAGCAGTTCTTC. Amino acids: CASSSPLPREVLEQFF.

The chain links TRBV19 to TRBJ2-7, with D possibly being TRBD1 (7 bases). Germline lookup yields CDR1 LNHDA and CDR2 SQIVND (reference sequence). The V end lost 4 bases, the J end lost 5 bases, and 18 bases lay between the germline ends. This CDR3 is built from 15 residues. The CDR3 here is CASSRGDSRDHEQYF. The CDR3 DNA follows: TGTGCCAGTAGTAGGGGGGACAGCAGGGACCACGAGCAGTACTTC.

A single count supports this clone. The V call is TRBV28, the J call TRBJ2-7; D gene unclear. The CDR3 extends over 13 amino acids. Per the germline V gene, CDR1 is MDHEN and CDR2 is SYDVKM. The germline V and J ends were trimmed by 2 bases and 3 bases, with 8 bases remaining between them. The CDR3 DNA reads TGTGCCAGCAGTTTACTCTTGGACTACGAGCAGTACTTC. Its translation is CASSLLLDYEQYF.

The chain employs TRBV7-8 and TRBJ1-3, with 8 bases aligning to TRBD1. With 1 base clipped from V and 4 bases from J, the junction kept 9 bases outside the gene matches. The CDR3 loop spans 17 amino acids. CDR1 SGHVS and CDR2 FQNEAQ come from the germline V gene. CDR3 sequence (DNA): TGTGCCAGCAGCTTAGGATGGACAGGGATACCGGGAAACACCATATATTTT. Residues: CASSLGWTGIPGNTIYF.